The 26 T cell receptor beta chains below all came from one sample that was sequenced in a study of blood T cell repertoires in COVID-19. The protocol was immunoSEQ multiplex PCR, while the TCRdb copy is restricted to in-frame clones and leaves out a portion. The table shows approximately 150,000 clones, with approximately 91% occurring only once. Sequenced input: peripheral blood. The receptors originated from a man between 18 and 29 years old with COVID-19, enrolled during active disease.

The chain carries TRBV24-1 and TRBJ2-1; 13 bases are shared with TRBD2. V was pared by 1 base and J by 1 base, with 6 bases of the junction left unmatched. The CDR3 is 19 residues long. The germline CDR1 and CDR2 sequences are KGHDR and SFDVKD. CDR3 coding DNA: TGTGCCACCAGTGATTTTAGGGGACTAGCGGGAACATCCTACAATGAGCAGTTCTTC. It encodes CATSDFRGLAGTSYNEQFF.

The chain carries TRBV10-3 and TRBJ2-7; possibly TRBD1 for D (6 bases). Trimming took 4 bases from V and 2 from J, leaving 9 bases between them. CDR1 and CDR2 from the germline V gene are ENHRY and SYGVKD. There are 13 residues in the CDR3. The CDR3 sequence is CAISGDRTYEQYF. CDR3 sequence (DNA): TGTGCCATCAGTGGAGACAGGACCTACGAGCAGTACTTC.

J is TRBJ1-3 and V is TRBV9, with TRBD1 matching over 7 bases. Trimming at V came to 0 bases and at J to 2 bases, leaving 8 bases not matched to a gene. The germline V gene encodes CDR1 SGDLS and CDR2 YYNGEE. CDR3 length equals 17 residues. This CDR3 reads CASSVALTGLTGNTIYF. The CDR3 DNA sequence: TGTGCCAGCAGCGTAGCTTTGACAGGGCTTACTGGAAACACCATATATTTT.

The rearrangement joins TRBV28 to TRBJ1-1, with TRBD1 identical over 10 bases. The junction had 6 bases not matched to a gene; V was cut back by 6 bases and J by 5 bases. Germline CDR1 MDHEN, CDR2 SYDVKM. The CDR3 runs to 14 residues. The CDR3 nucleotides are TGTGCCAGCAGGGAAGGGACAGGGGTTACTGAAGCTTTCTTT. It specifies CASREGTGVTEAFF.

With respect to this clone: A junction boundary mismatches the germline segment, possibly from a read error. This chain's CDR3 is CASRNAGVANEKLLF. For the CDR3, the DNA is TGTGCCAGCAGGAACGCAGGGGTGGCTAATGAAAAACTGCTTTTT. This chain connects TRBV27 to TRBJ1-4, with D possibly matching TRBD1 (6 bases). Per the germline V gene, CDR1 is MNHEY and CDR2 is SMNVEV (reference sequence). CDR3 size: 15 residues.

This chain connects TRBV29-1 to TRBJ2-2, with D possibly matching TRBD1 (6 bases). This CDR3 comprises 13 residues. V lost 5 bases, J lost 5 bases, and 12 bases lay in between. Looked up from germline, CDR1 is SQVTM and CDR2 is ANQGSEA. CDR3 sequence reads: CSVSGRGTGELFF. Written as DNA, the CDR3 is TGCAGCGTTTCGGGCAGGGGTACCGGGGAGCTGTTTTTT.

The rearrangement joins TRBV4-3 to TRBJ2-2; D possibly corresponds to TRBD1 (6 bases). CDR3 length equals 16 residues. CDR1 and CDR2 (germline): LGHNA, YSLEER. The V and J ends lost 1 base and 3 bases respectively, with 12 bases between them. The CDR3 DNA reads TGCGCCAGCAGCCAAGCCCCGGGACAATACACCGGGGAGCTGTTTTTT. This encodes CASSQAPGQYTGELFF.

CDR3 residues: CSVGTRQAENTEAFF. The CDR3 nucleotides are TGCAGCGTTGGGACTCGACAGGCCGAGAACACTGAAGCTTTCTTT. This rearrangement joins TRBV29-1 to TRBJ1-1, with a tentative D call TRBD1 (6 bases). The CDR3 covers 15 residues. The V gene's germline CDR1 is SQVTM and CDR2 ANQGSEA. V was trimmed by 4 bases and J by 1 base, leaving 16 bases between them.

The chain has TRBV28 and TRBJ1-2; no reliable D call. V lost 6 bases, J lost 3 bases, and 17 bases lay in between. This CDR3 region has 15 residues. The V gene's germline CDR1 is MDHEN and CDR2 SYDVKM. The CDR3: CASSGFGSLDYGYTF. The DNA for the CDR3 is TGTGCCAGCAGCGGATTCGGGAGTTTGGACTATGGCTACACCTTC.

The chain employs TRBV28 and TRBJ1-2; TRBD1 matches at 9 bases. With 8 bases clipped from V and 2 bases from J, the junction kept 6 bases outside the gene matches. Germline CDR1 is MDHEN and CDR2 is SYDVKM. The length of the CDR3 is 14 residues. CDR3 sequence (DNA): TGTGCCAGCCGAAAACAGGGGGCAAACTATGGCTACACCTTC. Protein: CASRKQGANYGYTF.

The chain joins TRBV19 to TRBJ1-1, with D perhaps TRBD1 (5 bases). There are 15 residues in the CDR3. Trimming removed 3 bases from V and 1 base from J, with 12 bases in between. The V gene's germline CDR1 is LNHDA and CDR2 SQIVND (reference sequence). The CDR3 protein is CASSIWGSPNTEAFF. DNA of the CDR3: TGTGCCAGTAGTATTTGGGGCAGCCCGAACACTGAAGCTTTCTTT.

This clone was observed a single time. The chain employs TRBV29-1 and TRBJ2-1; TRBD2 matches 11 bases. This CDR3 region has 13 residues. After removal of 6 bases from V and 3 bases from J, the junction contained 1 base not matched to a gene. Germline CDR1 reads SQVTM; CDR2 reads ANQGSEA. The CDR3 nucleotides are TGCAGCGTGGGACTAGCGGACTACAATGAGCAGTTCTTC. Translating gives CSVGLADYNEQFF.

CDR3 sequence reads: CASSFSRWREDSYNEQFF. DNA of the CDR3: TGTGCCAGCAGTTTCTCCCGATGGCGGGAGGACTCCTACAATGAGCAGTTCTTC. The chain has TRBV28 and TRBJ2-1; the match to TRBD2 covers 8 bases. In germline, CDR1 is MDHEN, CDR2 SYDVKM. The trim removed 3 bases at V and 0 bases at J, leaving 10 bases unmatched. CDR3 length: 18 amino acids.

This chain joins TRBV19 and TRBJ2-7; no definite D call. Trimming stripped 5 bases from V and 5 bases from J, with 19 bases between. Germline assignment: CDR1 LNHDA and CDR2 SQIVND (reference sequence). The CDR3 consists of 15 residues. The CDR3 DNA reads TGTGCCAGTAGTCCCCTCTGGCTCTCAGGCAACGAGCAGTACTTC. Translation: CASSPLWLSGNEQYF.

CDR3 DNA sequence: TGTGCCAGCAGCTTGACAGGGGTGGGCACTGAAGCTTTCTTT. It codes for CASSLTGVGTEAFF. V usage is TRBV5-4 and J usage is TRBJ1-1; 7 bases are a match to TRBD1. The CDR3 extends over 14 amino acids. CDR1 is SGHNT, CDR2 YYREEE, per germline (reference sequence). V was clipped by 1 base and J by 4 bases; unmatched bases: 4.

This chain joins TRBV13 and TRBJ2-1; 8 nucleotides align to TRBD2. With V trimmed by 5 bases and J by 0 bases, 9 bases remained unmatched. This CDR3 region has 17 residues. CDR1 is PRHDT, CDR2 FYEKMQ, per germline (reference sequence). CDR3 in amino acids: CASSPGWSGSSYNEQFF. The CDR3 DNA is TGTGCCAGCAGCCCCGGGTGGAGCGGGAGCTCCTACAATGAGCAGTTCTTC.

This chain connects TRBV19 to TRBJ2-1; a weak D match, TRBD2 (6 bases). V dropped 5 bases and J dropped 6 bases, with 20 bases sitting between them. This CDR3 comprises 16 residues. Germline CDR1 is LNHDA and CDR2 is SQIVND (reference sequence). The CDR3 region is CASSPRAKLGGNEQFF. CDR3 coding DNA: TGTGCCAGTAGTCCTAGGGCCAAGCTCGGGGGCAATGAGCAGTTCTTC.

In its sample, this clone was seen once. The chain employs TRBV18 and TRBJ2-7, with D perhaps TRBD1 (5 bases). The CDR3 has 14 residues. V lost 2 bases to trimming and J lost 0 bases, with 8 bases between them. CDR1 and CDR2 from the germline V gene are KGHSH and LQKENI. The CDR3 DNA reads TGTGCCAGCTCACCATCCACAGGCTCCTACGAGCAGTACTTC. Protein: CASSPSTGSYEQYF. The whole variable domain, filled in from reference TRBV18 and TRBJ2-7, reads NAGVMQNPRHLVRRRGQEARLRCSPMKGHSHVYWYRQLPEEGLKFMVYLQKENIIDESGMPKERFSAEFPKEGPSILRIQQVVRGDSAAYFCASSPSTGSYEQYFGPGTRLTVT.

V is TRBV15 and J is TRBJ2-1, with no clear D. The V gene lost 0 bases and the J gene lost 5 bases, with 8 bases spanning the gap. This CDR3 comprises 14 residues. In germline, CDR1 is LNHNV, CDR2 YYDKDF (reference sequence). In DNA, the CDR3 is TGTGCCACCAGCAGAGATTACCGGGACAATGAGCAGTTCTTC. Its protein is CATSRDYRDNEQFF.

This clone showed up just once. The CDR3 loop is CASSIAGGMNTEAFF. CDR3 coding DNA: TGTGCCAGTAGTATAGCAGGGGGGATGAACACTGAAGCTTTCTTT. V and J are TRBV19 and TRBJ1-1, with 7 bases identical to TRBD1. The length of the CDR3 is 15 residues. Germline CDR1 is LNHDA and CDR2 is SQIVND (reference sequence). Germline trimming cut 1 base from V and 0 bases from J; bases unmatched to any gene: 2.

The chain couples TRBV27 to TRBJ1-5; tentative D call: TRBD1 (5 bases). The CDR3 length is 15 residues. In germline, CDR1 is MNHEY, CDR2 SMNVEV (reference sequence). V was shortened by 5 bases and J by 0 bases, with 11 bases between the two germline ends. The CDR3 DNA is TGTGCCAGCAGTCCCCGGGGGTATAGCAATCAGCCCCAGCATTTT. Encoded protein: CASSPRGYSNQPQHF.

In this sample, this clone turned up once. This chain links TRBV7-9 with TRBJ2-3, with D possibly being TRBD2 (5 bases). Germline V gives CDR1 SEHNR, CDR2 FQNEAQ (reference sequence). The V and J ends lost 4 bases and 4 bases respectively, with 15 bases between them. The CDR3 runs to 15 residues. CDR3 nucleotide sequence: TGTGCCAGCAGCTCGAGATACACAGCGGCAGATACGCAGTATTTT. It encodes CASSSRYTAADTQYF.

This chain uses TRBV28 with TRBJ1-6; no definite D call. The V end lost 7 bases, the J end lost 8 bases, and 6 bases lay between the germline ends. The germline V gene has CDR1 MDHEN and CDR2 SYDVKM. This CDR3 comprises 11 residues. In DNA form, the CDR3 reads TGTGCCAGCACCCGGGATTCACCCCTCCACTTT. This gives the protein CASTRDSPLHF.

Here the CDR3 DNA reads TGTGCCAGCAGCTTATTGTCGGGCGGGAGCTCCTACGAGCAGTACTTC. Protein product: CASSLLSGGSSYEQYF. The chain couples TRBV7-2 to TRBJ2-7; 7 positions agree with TRBD2. The CDR3 contains 16 residues. CDR1 and CDR2 from the germline V gene are SGHTA and FQGNSA. J gave up 0 bases and V 2 bases, and 7 bases lay outside the gene matches.

The chain carries TRBV12-3 or TRBV12-4 and TRBJ2-3; 7 bases are a match to TRBD1. The CDR3 extends over 11 amino acids. V trimming: 9 bases; J trimming: 6 bases; junction bases outside the gene matches: 3. The CDR3 is CASKTGDTQYF. In DNA, the CDR3 is TGTGCCAGTAAGACAGGGGATACGCAGTATTTT.

The V call is TRBV9, the J call TRBJ2-4, with D uncertain. Germline V gene sequence: CDR1 SGDLS, CDR2 YYNGEE. Trimming removed 4 bases from V and 1 base from J, with 15 bases in between. This CDR3 is built from 16 residues. The DNA of the CDR3 is TGTGCCAGCAGCTATGGATTTGAGAGGGCCAAAAACATTCAGTACTTC. It specifies CASSYGFERAKNIQYF.